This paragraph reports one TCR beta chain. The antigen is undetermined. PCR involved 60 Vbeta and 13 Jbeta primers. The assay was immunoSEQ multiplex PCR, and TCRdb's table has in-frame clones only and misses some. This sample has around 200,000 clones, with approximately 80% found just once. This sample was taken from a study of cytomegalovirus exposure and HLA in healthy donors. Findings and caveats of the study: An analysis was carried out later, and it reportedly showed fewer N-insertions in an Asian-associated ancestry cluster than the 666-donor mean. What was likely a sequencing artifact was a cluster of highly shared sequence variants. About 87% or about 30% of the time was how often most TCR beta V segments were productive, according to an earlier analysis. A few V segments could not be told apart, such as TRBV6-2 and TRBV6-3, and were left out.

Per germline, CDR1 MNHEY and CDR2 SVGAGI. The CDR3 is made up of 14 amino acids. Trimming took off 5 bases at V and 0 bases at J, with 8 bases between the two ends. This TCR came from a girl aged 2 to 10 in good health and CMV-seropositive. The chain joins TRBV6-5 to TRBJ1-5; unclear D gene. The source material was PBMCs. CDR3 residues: CASSAHYSNQPQHF. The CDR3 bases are TGTGCCAGCAGTGCGCATTATAGCAATCAGCCCCAGCATTTT.